The 24 T cell receptor beta chains listed next were all sequenced from one sample in a study of control samples from healthy donors and cancer patients. TCRdb keeps only in-frame clones here, not all; method: immunoSEQ multiplex PCR. The table records some 110,000 clones, around 87% of them present only once. The sample was PBMCs. Every receptor here comes from a woman between 45 and 65 years old with colorectal cancer.

The chain recombines TRBV28 with TRBJ2-1; 11 nucleotides agree with TRBD2. The CDR3 length is 15 residues. V shed 8 bases and J 5 bases; nucleotides not matched to a gene: 8. Germline CDR1 reads MDHEN; CDR2 reads SYDVKM. The CDR3 is CASLVGTSGDNEQFF. As DNA, the CDR3 is TGTGCCAGCTTAGTGGGGACTAGCGGAGACAATGAGCAGTTCTTC.

The chain couples TRBV19 to TRBJ2-7; D is unresolved. CDR1 LNHDA and CDR2 SQIVND come from the germline V gene (reference sequence). The CDR3 is made up of 13 amino acids. Trimming left V 7 bases short and J 6 bases short, with 16 bases between. This CDR3 reads CASTSNGVGEQYF. In nucleotides, the CDR3 is TGTGCCAGTACTTCTAATGGAGTTGGCGAGCAGTACTTC.

V is TRBV7-6 and J is TRBJ2-7; 8 nucleotides align to TRBD2. Germline-derived CDR1 and CDR2 are SGHVS and FNYEAQ. CDR3 size: 15 residues. V gave up 5 bases and J gave up 3 bases; unmatched junction bases: 9. The CDR3 DNA reads as TGTGCCAGCAGCAGGAGCGGGAGTGGAGGCTACGAGCAGTACTTC. The encoded protein is CASSRSGSGGYEQYF.

This chain joins TRBV19 and TRBJ1-5; unclear D gene. V lost 3 bases and J 12 bases, leaving 18 bases between the germline ends. Germline V gives CDR1 LNHDA, CDR2 SQIVND (reference sequence). CDR3 size: 14 residues. In nucleotides, the CDR3 is TGTGCCAGTAGTATTGGCGGGGTCCGGATTGACCAGCATTTT. Its translation is CASSIGGVRIDQHF.

The rearrangement links TRBV19 to TRBJ1-5, with D possibly TRBD1 on 5 matching bases. The CDR3 has 14 residues. V was clipped by 6 bases and J by 7 bases, with 16 bases between them. Germline V gives CDR1 LNHDA, CDR2 SQIVND (reference sequence). CDR3 sequence (DNA): TGTGCCAGTAGACCTGGGCAGGGCATCCAGCCCCAGCATTTT. Residues: CASRPGQGIQPQHF.

The chain combines TRBV9 with TRBJ1-1; 7 bases match TRBD1. Germline values: CDR1 SGDLS, CDR2 YYNGEE. The CDR3 consists of 15 residues. V shed 4 bases, J shed 4 bases, and the junction held 10 bases outside the gene matches. The CDR3 region is CASSSNQGQTTEAFF. In nucleotides, the CDR3 is TGTGCCAGCAGCTCCAACCAGGGACAGACCACTGAAGCTTTCTTT.

The chain combines TRBV2 with TRBJ2-5; the D is unclear. Per germline, CDR1 SNHLY and CDR2 FYNNEI. The ends were cut back, 7 bases at V and 5 bases at J, with 5 bases in the middle. This CDR3 contains 10 residues. The CDR3 nucleotides are TGTGCCAGCACCTTTGAGACCCAGTACTTC. Translating gives CASTFETQYF.

The rearrangement uses TRBV5-1 and TRBJ2-7; D could derive from TRBD1 or TRBD2 (5 bases each). Germline assignment: CDR1 SGHRS and CDR2 YFSETQ. The V and J ends lost 0 bases and 5 bases respectively, with 21 bases between them. The CDR3 sequence is 17 residues long. The DNA of the CDR3 is TGCGCCAGCAGCTTGGCCTCAGGGTACGGGAAAGGCGACGAGCAGTACTTC. It encodes CASSLASGYGKGDEQYF.

DNA for the CDR3: TGTGCCAGCAGCACCTTAGGACAGGTTCAAGAGACCCAGTACTTC. Amino acids: CASSTLGQVQETQYF. The chain has TRBV7-6 and TRBJ2-5, with 7 nucleotides matching TRBD1. After removal of 5 bases from V and 2 bases from J, the junction contained 8 bases not matched to a gene. CDR3 length: 15 amino acids. Germline V gene sequence: CDR1 SGHVS, CDR2 FNYEAQ.

The chain joins TRBV29-1 to TRBJ2-3; D is undetermined. Trimming removed 3 bases at V and 8 bases at J, with 9 bases between. This CDR3 is built from 11 residues. Per the germline V gene, CDR1 is SQVTM and CDR2 is ANQGSEA. The CDR3 coding sequence is TGCAGCGTTGAGTGGTTTGGTACGCAGTATTTT. Its translation is CSVEWFGTQYF.

This clone has a single count. In nucleotides, the CDR3 is TGTGCCAGCAGCTTAGTAGGGGACAGGGGTACTGAAGCTTTCTTT. It yields the protein CASSLVGDRGTEAFF. The chain carries TRBV11-2 and TRBJ1-1; 10 positions match TRBD1. The germline V gene encodes CDR1 SGHAT and CDR2 FQNNGV. This CDR3 has 15 amino acids. The ends lost 1 base at V and 5 bases at J; junction bases unmatched: 4.

The chain is built from TRBV19 and TRBJ2-3; D is uncertain. Germline-derived CDR1 and CDR2 are LNHDA and SQIVND (reference sequence). The V end lost 3 bases, the J end lost 6 bases, and 10 bases lay between the germline ends. This CDR3 comprises 13 residues. CDR3 residues: CASSIGPQDTQYF. The CDR3 DNA follows: TGTGCCAGTAGTATCGGGCCTCAGGATACGCAGTATTTT.

This sequence joins TRBV19 and TRBJ1-2, with 8 bases identical to TRBD1. V gave up 8 bases and J gave up 0 bases; unmatched junction bases: 11. Per germline, CDR1 LNHDA and CDR2 SQIVND (reference sequence). This CDR3 has 16 residues. Here the CDR3 DNA reads TGTGCCAGTTCAATGGACAGGGAAAGAGCTAACTATGGCTACACCTTC. As protein: CASSMDRERANYGYTF.

The chain employs TRBV2 and TRBJ1-1, with D uncertain. This CDR3 contains 13 residues. Trimming removed 6 bases at V and 5 bases at J, with 13 bases between. Germline V CDR1 and CDR2: SNHLY, FYNNEI. CDR3 protein: CASRGGWATEAFF. The CDR3 DNA reads TGTGCCAGCAGGGGAGGGTGGGCGACTGAAGCTTTCTTT.

This sequence joins TRBV27 and TRBJ2-1; maybe TRBD1 (6 bases). V was trimmed by 6 bases and J by 6 bases, leaving 12 bases between them. Germline CDR1 MNHEY, CDR2 SMNVEV (reference sequence). The CDR3 totals 13 residues. The CDR3 sequence is CASRAGASNEQFF. For the CDR3, the DNA is TGTGCCAGCAGGGCAGGGGCTTCCAATGAGCAGTTCTTC.

The chain uses TRBV5-1 and TRBJ1-3, with D uncertain. V was clipped by 3 bases and J by 0 bases, with 10 bases between them. This CDR3 region has 15 residues. Per the germline V gene, CDR1 is SGHRS and CDR2 is YFSETQ. The CDR3, as DNA: TGCGCCAGCAGCTCGACGTCGGCCTCTGGAAACACCATATATTTT. This sequence encodes CASSSTSASGNTIYF.

The V gene is TRBV19, the J gene TRBJ1-2; D uncertain. The CDR3 loop spans 14 amino acids. Per germline, CDR1 LNHDA and CDR2 SQIVND (reference sequence). The germline V and J ends were trimmed by 6 bases and 6 bases, with 17 bases remaining between them. CDR3 coding DNA: TGTGCCAGTAGCCTCCAACCGGAACTTCATGGCTACACCTTC. Amino acids: CASSLQPELHGYTF.

The rearrangement joins TRBV18 to TRBJ1-1; D remains ambiguous. Germline assignment: CDR1 KGHSH and CDR2 LQKENI. The V end lost 0 bases, the J end lost 6 bases, and 8 bases lay between the germline ends. The CDR3 has 13 amino acids. The CDR3: CASSPPASPEAFF. The CDR3 nucleotides are TGTGCCAGCTCACCACCGGCGTCACCTGAAGCTTTCTTT.

The J gene is TRBJ1-1, the V gene TRBV6-2 or TRBV6-3, with D possibly matching TRBD1 (5 bases). The V gene's germline CDR1 is MNHEY and CDR2 SVGEGT. The V and J ends lost 4 bases and 8 bases respectively, with 23 bases between them. The CDR3 is 16 residues long. The CDR3, as DNA: TGTGCCAGCAGTTCCACGCGGGGACCGCGTCTTGTCGAAGCTTTCTTT. This sequence encodes CASSSTRGPRLVEAFF.

The V and J genes are TRBV12-5 and TRBJ1-1, with 8 bases fitting TRBD1. The CDR3 consists of 13 residues. Germline CDR1 reads LGHNT; CDR2 reads FRNRAP. V lost 9 bases to trimming and J lost 1 base; unmatched junction nucleotides: 4. The CDR3 is CASSGQGNTEAFF. The CDR3 DNA reads TGTGCTAGCTCCGGACAGGGGAACACTGAAGCTTTCTTT.

The sample holds a few counts of this clone. Other nucleotide sequences from this sample produce the same CDR3. The chain employs TRBV18 and TRBJ1-2, with D possibly TRBD1 on 6 matching bases. Germline assignment: CDR1 KGHSH and CDR2 LQKENI. V was shortened by 3 bases and J by 0 bases, with 14 bases between the two germline ends. CDR3 length: 16 amino acids. CDR3 nucleotide sequence: TGTGCCAGCTCACCCACCAGGGGTTGGGCTAACTATGGCTACACCTTC. Translation gives CASSPTRGWANYGYTF.

The chain has TRBV29-1 and TRBJ2-1; TRBD2 agrees at 9 bases. There are 14 residues in the CDR3. Germline V gives CDR1 SQVTM, CDR2 ANQGSEA. Trimming took 5 bases from V and 2 from J; bases not matched to a gene: 4. CDR3 loop: CSVLGGGAYNEQFF. As DNA, the CDR3 is TGCAGCGTTTTGGGCGGGGGGGCCTACAATGAGCAGTTCTTC.

The CDR3 is CASSLVGDGTDTQYF. Written as DNA, the CDR3 is TGCGCCAGCAGCTTGGTAGGTGACGGCACAGATACGCAGTATTTT. The chain links TRBV5-1 to TRBJ2-3; D is ambiguous. Germline values: CDR1 SGHRS, CDR2 YFSETQ. This CDR3 region has 15 residues. V lost 0 bases to trimming and J lost 1 base, with 9 bases between them.

The rearrangement links TRBV6-6 to TRBJ2-2; tentatively, D is TRBD1 (6 bases). The germline V and J ends were trimmed by 9 bases and 7 bases, with 18 bases remaining between them. The CDR3 loop spans 14 amino acids. Germline V CDR1 and CDR2: MNHNY, SVGAGI (reference sequence). CDR3 sequence (DNA): TGTGCCAGTGGTATCCTACAGGGCTACGGGGAGCTGTTTTTT. It specifies CASGILQGYGELFF.